This T cell receptor (beta chain) was observed in a study of cytomegalovirus exposure and HLA in healthy donors. Study as a whole: From about 170 million T cells, an earlier analysis saw 120 million or so unique TCR beta sequences.

This clone was counted between two and nine times. No antigen is known for it. CDR1 and CDR2 (germline): SGDLS, YYNGEE. V lost 7 bases and J 4 bases, leaving 14 bases between the germline ends. This CDR3 is 13 amino acids long. General study points: The availability of immune exposure information extended only to CMV serostatus.

This PCR relied on a set of 60 Vbeta primers and 13 Jbeta primers. Here immunoSEQ multiplex PCR was the method, and the copy in TCRdb shows in-frame clones only, minus some. The sample yields around 150,000 clones, around 83% seen once. The TCR originated in a man aged 45-65 years in good health and CMV-seropositive. V is TRBV9 and J is TRBJ1-1; perhaps TRBD1 as D (5 bases). The sequenced sample consisted of PBMCs. The CDR3 loop reads CASGPGGSTEAFF. The CDR3 coding sequence is TGTGCCAGCGGACCGGGGGGGTCCACTGAAGCTTTCTTT.